This T cell receptor (beta chain) was identified during a study of follicular helper T cells after annual influenza vaccination. Looking at the study overall: Blood was drawn on days 0, 7 and 28 after vaccination.

Survey level resolution was used for TCRB sequencing. Only in-frame clones appear in the TCRdb table, and some are missing; sequencing was by immunoSEQ multiplex PCR. The data hold some 10,000 clones, with under 90% observed a single time. Study-wide results and caveats: Change in circulating plasmablasts correlated with ICOS+CD38+ cTfh clonality change.

Time point in this sample: 2014-2015 season, 7 days after vaccination. Subjects lived in the community and lacked influenza vaccine within the prior 6 months. This CDR3 contains 11 residues. J lost 13 bases, V lost 3 bases, and 4 bases had no gene match. Germline CDR1 SGHNT, CDR2 YENEEA. As concerns this clone: The target antigen is unknown.

The sequence derives from an adult who received the influenza vaccine. This chain links TRBV11-3 with TRBJ1-2, with TRBD1 matching 8 bases. Material: CXCR5- memory CD4+ T cells sorted from blood, obtained 7 days after influenza vaccination. The CDR3, as DNA: TGTGCCAGCAGCTTCCAGGGGGCTGGCACCTTC. The encoded protein is CASSFQGAGTF.